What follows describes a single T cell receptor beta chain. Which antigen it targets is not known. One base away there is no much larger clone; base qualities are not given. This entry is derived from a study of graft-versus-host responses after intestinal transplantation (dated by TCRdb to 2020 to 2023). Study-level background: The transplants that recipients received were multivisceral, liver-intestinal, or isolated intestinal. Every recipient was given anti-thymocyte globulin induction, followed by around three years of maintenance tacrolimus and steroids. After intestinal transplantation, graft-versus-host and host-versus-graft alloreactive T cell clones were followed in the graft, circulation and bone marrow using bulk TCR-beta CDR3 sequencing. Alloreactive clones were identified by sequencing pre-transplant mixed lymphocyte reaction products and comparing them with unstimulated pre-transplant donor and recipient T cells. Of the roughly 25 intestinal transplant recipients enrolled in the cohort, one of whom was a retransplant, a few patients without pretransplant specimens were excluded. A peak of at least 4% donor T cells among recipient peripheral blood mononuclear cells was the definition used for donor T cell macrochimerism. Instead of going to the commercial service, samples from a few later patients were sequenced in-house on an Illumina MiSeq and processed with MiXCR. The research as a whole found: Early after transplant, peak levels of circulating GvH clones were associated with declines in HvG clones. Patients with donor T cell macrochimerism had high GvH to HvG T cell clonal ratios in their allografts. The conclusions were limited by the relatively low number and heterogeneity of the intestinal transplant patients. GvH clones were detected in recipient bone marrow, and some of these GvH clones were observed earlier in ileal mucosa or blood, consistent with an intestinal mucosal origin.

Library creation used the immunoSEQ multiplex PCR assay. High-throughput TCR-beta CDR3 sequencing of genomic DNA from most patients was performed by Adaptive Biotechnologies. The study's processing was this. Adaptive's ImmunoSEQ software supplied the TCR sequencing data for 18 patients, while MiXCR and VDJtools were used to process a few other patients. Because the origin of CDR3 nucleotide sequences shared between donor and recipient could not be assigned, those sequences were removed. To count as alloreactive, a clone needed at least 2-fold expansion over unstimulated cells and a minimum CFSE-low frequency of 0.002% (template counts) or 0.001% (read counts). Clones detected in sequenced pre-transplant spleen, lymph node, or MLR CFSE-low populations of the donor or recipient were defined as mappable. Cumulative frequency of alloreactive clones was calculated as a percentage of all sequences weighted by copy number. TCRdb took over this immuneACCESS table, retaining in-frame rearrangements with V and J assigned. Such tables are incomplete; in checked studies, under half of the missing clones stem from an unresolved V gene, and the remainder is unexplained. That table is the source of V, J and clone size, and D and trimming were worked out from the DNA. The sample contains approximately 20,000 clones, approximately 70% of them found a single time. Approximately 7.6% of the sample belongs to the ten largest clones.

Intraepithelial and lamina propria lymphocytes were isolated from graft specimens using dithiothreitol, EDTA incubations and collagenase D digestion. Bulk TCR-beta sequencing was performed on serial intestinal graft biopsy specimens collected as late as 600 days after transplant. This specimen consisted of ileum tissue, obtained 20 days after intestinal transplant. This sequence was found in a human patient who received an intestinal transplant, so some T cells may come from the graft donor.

The DNA sequence is TGTGCCAGCAGCTTCCGGGACAGGGGTTTGAATTCACCCCTCCACTTT. Its protein product is CASSFRDRGLNSPLHF. The V and J segments used are TRBV7-9 and TRBJ1-6; 10 central bases correspond to TRBD1. Based on the germline V gene (reference sequence), the CDR1 and CDR2 sequences are SEHNR and FQNEAQ. The CDR3 holds 16 amino acids from the cysteine to the phenylalanine. The only DNA kept is the CDR3, 48 bases in frame from the first base. Trimming accounts for 3 bases at V and 7 bases at J, while the number of junction bases matched to no gene is 6.